A selection of T cell receptor beta chains follows, all from one sample in a study of cytomegalovirus exposure and HLA in healthy donors. Assay: immunoSEQ multiplex PCR; the TCRdb copy retains only in-frame clones and omits some. The sample lists 90,000 or so clones, around 96% occurring once. The sequenced sample was PBMCs. The receptors here all came from a man younger than 35 in good health and CMV-seronegative. CDR3s include the opening cysteine and the closing phenylalanine or tryptophan. Each record gives: clone size, D gene, V gene, J gene, CDR3 protein, CDR3 DNA. D genes are given only for firm matches. Size tells how often a clone was seen (once, few, many) or the class of an expanded clone, and some rows leave it out.

NA	TRBD1	TRBV2	TRBJ2-7	CASSERTGLIYEQYF	TGTGCCAGCAGTGAGCGGACAGGTCTAATCTACGAGCAGTACTTC
once	TRBD2	TRBV10-1	TRBJ2-1	CASRATSGSLDEQFF	TGCGCCAGCAGGGCGACTAGCGGGAGTCTGGATGAGCAGTTCTTC
NA	NA	TRBV18	TRBJ1-2	CASSQPAGYTF	TGTGCCAGCTCACAGCCCGCTGGCTACACCTTC
once	NA	TRBV19	TRBJ2-5	CASSIASRGIQTQYF	TGTGCCAGTAGTATCGCTTCCCGGGGTATACAGACCCAGTACTTC
NA	TRBD2	TRBV29-1	TRBJ2-5	CSVGLAGGGETQYF	TGCAGCGTTGGCCTAGCGGGGGGAGGGGAGACCCAGTACTTC
NA	NA	TRBV6-6	TRBJ1-5	CASSYSGGDQPQHF	TGTGCCAGCAGTTACTCGGGAGGAGATCAGCCCCAGCATTTT
NA	NA	TRBV18	TRBJ1-3	CASSPSGKGNTIYF	TGTGCCAGCTCACCGTCAGGGAAAGGAAACACCATATATTTT
once	TRBD1	TRBV5-8	TRBJ2-3	CASSLEGQGDTQYF	TGTGCCAGCAGCTTGGAGGGACAGGGCGATACGCAGTATTTT
NA	NA	TRBV5-6	TRBJ1-4	CASSRAPTTNEKLFF	TGTGCCAGCAGTCGAGCCCCCACAACTAATGAAAAACTGTTTTTT
NA	NA	TRBV25-1	TRBJ2-1	CASSPDWEDEQFF	TGTGCCAGCAGCCCTGATTGGGAGGATGAGCAGTTCTTC
NA	NA	TRBV19	TRBJ2-3	CASSIVRAGVTDTQYF	TGTGCCAGTAGTATAGTCCGAGCAGGGGTGACAGATACGCAGTATTTT
NA	NA	TRBV29-1	TRBJ2-2	CSVETGERTGELFF	TGCAGCGTTGAAACGGGAGAAAGGACCGGGGAGCTGTTTTTT
NA	TRBD1	TRBV4-1	TRBJ1-2	CASSQDQGGAGYGYTF	TGCGCCAGCAGCCAAGACCAGGGGGGCGCGGGGTATGGCTACACCTTC
once	NA	TRBV27	TRBJ1-3	CASSSPGDTIYF	TGTGCCAGCAGTTCTCCAGGGGACACCATATATTTT
NA	NA	TRBV5-1	TRBJ1-1	CASSQRTGDTEAFF	TGCGCCAGCAGCCAACGAACAGGTGACACTGAAGCTTTCTTT
once	NA	TRBV27	TRBJ2-1	CAAGPPSTEQFF	TGTGCCGCAGGGCCACCATCAACTGAGCAGTTCTTC
NA	NA	TRBV6-1	TRBJ1-4	CASSEQAFRNEKLFF	TGTGCCAGCAGTGAACAGGCGTTTCGTAATGAAAAACTGTTTTTT
NA	NA	TRBV7-9	TRBJ2-1	CASSQYLDGNNEQFF	TGTGCCAGCAGCCAGTACCTGGACGGGAACAATGAGCAGTTCTTC
NA	TRBD1	TRBV19	TRBJ2-7	CASSRDRDRAYEQYF	TGTGCCAGTAGTCGAGACCGGGACAGGGCCTACGAGCAGTACTTC
NA	NA	TRBV9	TRBJ1-2	CASSQVGGYGYTF	TGTGCCAGCAGCCAAGTGGGGGGATATGGCTACACCTTC
NA	TRBD2	TRBV7-7	TRBJ2-3	CASSLGLAGPATDTQYF	TGTGCTAGCAGCTTAGGCTTAGCGGGCCCTGCAACAGATACGCAGTATTTT
once	NA	TRBV7-9	TRBJ1-3	CASSTQAATDSGNTIYF	TGTGCCAGCAGCACCCAGGCTGCGACGGACTCTGGAAACACCATATATTTT
NA	NA	TRBV11-2	TRBJ2-7	CASRPSLVALYEQYF	TGTGCCAGCAGGCCAAGCCTAGTGGCACTCTACGAGCAGTACTTC
NA	NA	TRBV5-6	TRBJ2-7	CASTSAGGTYEQYF	TGTGCCAGCACGTCGGCCGGCGGTACCTACGAGCAGTACTTC
NA	TRBD2	TRBV2	TRBJ2-1	CASRDYRTSGSDEQFF	TGTGCCAGCAGGGATTATAGGACTAGCGGATCCGATGAGCAGTTCTTC
NA	TRBD2	TRBV10-1	TRBJ2-2	CASSAETGLDTGELFF	TGCGCCAGCAGTGCAGAAACGGGACTAGACACCGGGGAGCTGTTTTTT
NA	NA	TRBV6-1	TRBJ1-5	CASRGGFGPQHF	TGTGCCAGCCGGGGAGGGTTCGGGCCCCAGCATTTT
once	NA	TRBV6-5	TRBJ1-1	CASSPSGGEAFF	TGTGCCAGCAGCCCTAGCGGGGGGGAAGCTTTCTTT
NA	TRBD1	TRBV28	TRBJ2-2	CASSEQGIGTGELFF	TGTGCCAGCAGTGAACAGGGGATTGGGACCGGGGAGCTGTTTTTT